The T cell receptor beta chain under discussion was sequenced for a study of blood T cell repertoires in COVID-19. Original processing methods: Estimated nucleated cell counts came from reference gene primer amplification. The protocol was immunoSEQ multiplex PCR, while the TCRdb copy is restricted to in-frame clones and leaves out a portion. V, J and clone size derive from that table, while D and trimming were established from the DNA sequence. This sample has approximately 100,000 clones, with more than 75% found just once. The CDR3 is 14 amino acids. Trimming cost V 4 bases and J 1 base, with 8 bases left between them. Germline V gene data show CDR1 as SGHDT and CDR2 as YYEEEE.

What was sequenced was peripheral blood. The V and J genes are TRBV5-6 and TRBJ2-2, with D possibly TRBD1 on 5 matching bases. The TCR originated in a man in his forties or fifties with acute or convalescent COVID-19. The chain's CDR3 is CASSPQGNTGELFF. The DNA of the CDR3 is TGTGCCAGCAGCCCGCAGGGGAACACCGGGGAGCTGTTTTTT.